This TCR beta chain was captured by sequencing in a study of molecular identifiers for immune sequencing clone quantification. About the research overall: Four of five RNA aliquots from around 18,000 or 91,000 naive CD8 T cells were sequenced.

Study findings and constraints: Sizes of highly expanded clones could be underestimated through identical TCRs sharing a barcode.

Naive CD8 T cells underwent sorting with the CD8+CD4-CCR7+CD45RA+ definition. As previously described, bulk TCR libraries were made using listed TCR primers. TCRdb used MiXCR to reprocess the PCR reads, holding one entry per CDR3 protein. The sample shows 400,000 to 600,000 distinct CDR3 sequences, about a fifth of them seen only once. Many counts were recorded for this clonotype. Its antigen is undetermined. This CDR3 has 14 residues. Germline CDR1 reads SEHNR; CDR2 reads FQNEAQ (reference sequence). Deletions cut 1 base from V and 5 bases from J, with 10 bases between. The rearrangement uses TRBV7-9 and TRBJ2-3; D may match TRBD1 or TRBD2 (5 bases each). The sequenced sample was naive CD8+ T cells from blood, with Jurkat cell RNA spiked in. Stated subset: FACS-sorted CD8+CD4-CCR7+CD45RA+ naive T cells. The sequence was collected from a human donor in good health. Some libraries in this study had Jurkat cell RNA spiked in. The CDR3 bases are TGTGCCAGCAGCTTAGGGGGGATCGGAGATACGCAGTATTTT. It specifies CASSLGGIGDTQYF.